Listed here are 9 T cell receptor beta chains from one sample, sequenced in a study of neurological immune-mediated disorders. Each CDR3 protein is one row after TCRdb ran MiXCR on the 5' RACE reads. The sample yields around 32,000 distinct CDR3 sequences, around 10% seen once. Sample: PBMCs. Receptors were obtained from a woman in her sixties or seventies in good health.

This clonotype occurred many times. V usage is TRBV6-5 and J usage is TRBJ1-1; the D is unclear. Germline-derived CDR1 and CDR2 are MNHEY and SVGAGI. This CDR3 has 15 residues. Trimming cost V 6 bases and J 0 bases, with 14 bases left between them. The CDR3 reads CASRVHVRVNTEAFF. CDR3 sequence (DNA): TGTGCCAGCAGAGTTCACGTTAGGGTGAACACTGAAGCTTTCTTT.

In this sample, this clonotype turned up many times. The J gene is TRBJ1-2, the V gene TRBV24-1, with D perhaps TRBD1 (6 bases). The CDR3 spans 11 residues. V was shortened by 3 bases and J by 8 bases, with 6 bases between the two germline ends. Germline V lookup: CDR1 KGHDR, CDR2 SFDVKD. This CDR3 is CATSDGGGYTF. In DNA, the CDR3 is TGTGCCACCAGTGATGGGGGCGGCTACACCTTC.

This clonotype has a handful of counts. V usage is TRBV4-1 and J usage is TRBJ1-1; D is unresolved. The CDR3 is made up of 15 amino acids. Germline V CDR1 and CDR2: MGHRA, YSYEKL. The V gene lost 2 bases and the J gene lost 0 bases, with 10 bases spanning the gap. The CDR3 protein is CASSQSQVLNTEAFF. Written as DNA, the CDR3 is TGCGCCAGCAGCCAATCGCAGGTACTGAACACTGAAGCTTTCTTT.

This clonotype was observed many times. The J gene is TRBJ2-7, the V gene TRBV6-2 or TRBV6-3, with D possibly being TRBD1 or TRBD2 (6 bases each). This CDR3 contains 15 residues. CDR1 and CDR2 (germline): MNHEY, SVGEGT. Trimming left V 5 bases short and J 4 bases short, with 18 bases between. In nucleotides, the CDR3 is TGTGCCAGCAGTATCGCCGGGGGCCAGTCGTACGAGCAGTACTTC. It codes for CASSIAGGQSYEQYF.

This clonotype has a count of ten or more. The chain is built from TRBV20-1 and TRBJ2-1; D perhaps matches TRBD1 (6 bases). The ends were cut back, 8 bases at V and 0 bases at J, with 8 bases in the middle. Germline loops: CDR1 DFQATT, CDR2 SNEGSKA (reference sequence). The CDR3 is 12 amino acids. The CDR3 nucleotides read TGCAGTACCAGGGGCTCCTACAATGAGCAGTTCTTC. This encodes CSTRGSYNEQFF.

This clonotype was seen ten or more times. CDR3 in DNA: TGTGCCAGCAGCCCCCCCGGACCGGTTGCGCGGGGGTATGGCTACACCTTC. Residues: CASSPPGPVARGYGYTF. This rearrangement joins TRBV12-3 or TRBV12-4 to TRBJ1-2, with D possibly matching TRBD1 (5 bases). The CDR3 length is 17 residues. The V end was cut by 6 bases, the J end by 5 bases, with 25 bases between.

This clonotype appeared many times. The rearrangement links TRBV7-2 to TRBJ1-5; no clear D gene. This CDR3 comprises 14 residues. Germline CDR1 reads SGHTA; CDR2 reads FQGNSA. Trimming removed 5 bases from V and 3 bases from J, with 11 bases in between. CDR3 amino acids: CASSPSGINQPQHF. The DNA of the CDR3 is TGTGCCAGCAGCCCGTCGGGGATCAATCAGCCCCAGCATTTT.

This clonotype was found many times. This chain joins TRBV12-3 or TRBV12-4 and TRBJ2-7; the D gene is possibly TRBD1 (6 bases). There are 12 residues in the CDR3. CDR3 nucleotides: TGTGCATCTCGAGGGGGATCCTACGAGCAGTACTTC. Residues: CASRGGSYEQYF.

This clonotype showed up many times. The V call is TRBV4-1, the J call TRBJ2-7; D uncertain. Looked up from germline, CDR1 is MGHRA and CDR2 is YSYEKL. This CDR3 spans 16 amino acids. With 0 bases removed from V and 5 bases from J, the gap between germline ends came to 17 bases. The CDR3 sequence is CASSQDRTALGNEQYF. The CDR3 coding sequence is TGCGCCAGCAGCCAAGATAGGACGGCTTTGGGCAACGAGCAGTACTTC.